In this sample, the clone carrying this TCR beta chain turned up many times. Its cognate antigen is unknown. TCRdb itself ran the reads through MiXCR, one entry per CDR3 protein. Among approximately 250,000 distinct CDR3 sequences listed, roughly 10% were seen once. Germline V gene lookup returns CDR1 SGHTA and CDR2 FQGNSA. The V segment lost 1 base and the J segment 2 bases; nucleotides outside the gene matches: 7. The CDR3 has 18 amino acids. This sample was taken from a study of T cell repertoires in cytomegalovirus infection. Study outcomes and limitations: The ex vivo response was dominated by HLA-C-restricted CMV-specific TCR beta clonotypes.

Sequencing was carried out using PBMCs. V and J are TRBV7-2 and TRBJ2-2, with 10 bases identical to TRBD1. The receptor's source is a human donor in good health (CMV status not recorded). Some clones in this sample may be carry-over from other donors' samples. The CDR3 bases are TGTGCCAGCAGCTTAGTACACGGGACAGGGGATAACACCGGGGAGCTGTTTTTT. This gives the protein CASSLVHGTGDNTGELFF.